Included here is one TCR beta chain sequence, with context. The table came from immunoSEQ multiplex PCR; TCRdb's copy has only in-frame clones and leaves some out. Among fewer than 120,000 clones listed, 88% were seen once. This entry belongs to a study of control samples from healthy donors and cancer patients. The CDR3 length is 13 residues. The V and J ends lost 7 bases and 0 bases respectively, with 9 bases between them. The germline CDR1 and CDR2 sequences are GTSNPN and SVGIG (reference sequence). The sequenced material came from PBMCs. V gene TRBV30 combines with J gene TRBJ1-4; a weak D match, TRBD1 (5 bases). The clonotype originates from a woman aged 60 to 75 with lung cancer. The CDR3 sequence is CAFATATNEKLFF. Here the CDR3 DNA reads TGTGCCTTCGCGACAGCAACTAATGAAAAACTGTTTTTT.